A selection of T cell receptor beta chains follows, all from one sample in a study of metastatic and nonmetastatic thyroid tumors. TCRdb re-called the PCR reads with MiXCR. The sample has several thousand clones; over 35% are singletons. The sequenced sample consisted of tumor tissue. These receptors all stem from a female donor with papillary thyroid cancer or a benign thyroid nodule (not recorded which). Some clones in this sample may be carry-over from other donors' samples. Both conserved end residues are part of each CDR3. A D gene is named only where the DNA matches it firmly. Rows give clone size only sometimes, using once, few, many, or a class for an expanded clone.

d_gene: .; v_gene: TRBV6-5; j_gene: TRBJ2-7; abundance: .; CDR3aa: CASSYSMQETYEQYF; CDR3nt: TGTGCCAGCAGTTACTCGATGCAGGAGACCTACGAGCAGTACTTC
d_gene: .; v_gene: TRBV24-1; j_gene: TRBJ2-7; abundance: few; CDR3aa: CATSKGFSYEQYF; CDR3nt: TGTGCCACCTCCAAGGGGTTCTCCTACGAGCAGTACTTC
d_gene: .; v_gene: TRBV30; j_gene: TRBJ1-4; abundance: .; CDR3aa: CAWSAGTYLATNEKLFF; CDR3nt: TGTGCCTGGAGTGCCGGGACTTACTTGGCGACTAATGAAAAACTGTTTTTT
d_gene: .; v_gene: TRBV5-1; j_gene: TRBJ1-2; abundance: .; CDR3aa: CASSLDQGVSVGGYTF; CDR3nt: TGCGCCAGCAGCTTGGATCAAGGAGTCTCGGTCGGTGGCTACACCTTC
d_gene: TRBD1; v_gene: TRBV20-1; j_gene: TRBJ2-7; abundance: medium-sized; CDR3aa: CSARGDRGIGYF; CDR3nt: TGCAGTGCTCGAGGGGACAGGGGGATTGGGTACTTC
d_gene: .; v_gene: TRBV7-2; j_gene: TRBJ2-7; abundance: .; CDR3aa: CASSLEGNLEQYF; CDR3nt: TGTGCCAGCAGCTTAGAGGGTAACCTCGAGCAGTACTTC
d_gene: .; v_gene: TRBV6-2/TRBV6-3; j_gene: TRBJ1-2; abundance: few; CDR3aa: CASSYLGDIYGYTF; CDR3nt: TGTGCCAGCAGTTACTTGGGTGACATCTATGGCTACACCTTC
d_gene: .; v_gene: TRBV28; j_gene: TRBJ2-7; abundance: .; CDR3aa: CASDSSRYEQYF; CDR3nt: TGTGCCAGCGACTCCTCCCGCTACGAGCAGTACTTC
d_gene: TRBD2; v_gene: TRBV20-1; j_gene: TRBJ2-1; abundance: .; CDR3aa: CSARDIKLRGREPQFF; CDR3nt: TGCAGTGCTAGAGATATAAAGCTGAGAGGGCGGGAGCCCCAGTTCTTC
d_gene: TRBD2; v_gene: TRBV5-6; j_gene: TRBJ2-1; abundance: many; CDR3aa: CASSLDGRAGNEQFF; CDR3nt: TGTGCCAGCAGCTTGGACGGGAGGGCCGGCAATGAGCAGTTCTTC
d_gene: TRBD1; v_gene: TRBV20-1; j_gene: TRBJ2-1; abundance: .; CDR3aa: CSARDGTGYNEQFF; CDR3nt: TGCAGTGCTAGGGACGGGACAGGCTACAATGAGCAGTTCTTC
d_gene: .; v_gene: TRBV6-1; j_gene: TRBJ2-1; abundance: many; CDR3aa: CASSDRAEPNEQFF; CDR3nt: TGTGCCAGCAGTGATAGGGCAGAGCCCAATGAGCAGTTCTTC
d_gene: .; v_gene: TRBV5-1; j_gene: TRBJ2-3; abundance: medium-sized; CDR3aa: CASSSGGSGTDTQYF; CDR3nt: TGCGCCAGCAGCTCGGGGGGCAGTGGCACAGATACGCAGTATTTT
d_gene: TRBD2; v_gene: TRBV27; j_gene: TRBJ2-2; abundance: .; CDR3aa: CASSSAGLAVQNTGELFF; CDR3nt: TGTGCCAGCAGTTCAGCCGGACTAGCGGTACAGAACACCGGGGAGCTGTTTTTT
d_gene: TRBD1; v_gene: TRBV3-1; j_gene: TRBJ1-5; abundance: .; CDR3aa: CASSQDRGNQPQHF; CDR3nt: TGTGCCAGCAGCCAAGACAGGGGGAATCAGCCCCAGCATTTT
d_gene: TRBD2; v_gene: TRBV27; j_gene: TRBJ2-5; abundance: .; CDR3aa: CASSHRGAQYF; CDR3nt: TGTGCCAGCAGCCATCGGGGGGCCCAGTACTTC
d_gene: TRBD1; v_gene: TRBV15; j_gene: TRBJ2-3; abundance: medium-sized; CDR3aa: CATSRGQGTADTQYF; CDR3nt: TGTGCCACCAGCAGGGGACAGGGGACCGCTGATACGCAGTATTTT
d_gene: TRBD1; v_gene: TRBV18; j_gene: TRBJ2-3; abundance: .; CDR3aa: CASSPRQTGIRKGSDTQYF; CDR3nt: TGTGCCAGCTCACCACGCCAGACAGGGATAAGAAAAGGGTCAGATACGCAGTATTTT
d_gene: .; v_gene: TRBV7-2; j_gene: TRBJ2-3; abundance: many; CDR3aa: CASSPYWGTDTQYF; CDR3nt: TGTGCCAGCAGCCCCTACTGGGGCACAGATACGCAGTATTTT
d_gene: TRBD2; v_gene: TRBV7-3; j_gene: TRBJ2-1; abundance: .; CDR3aa: CASGLVSGGNEQFF; CDR3nt: TGTGCCAGCGGCTTAGTTAGCGGGGGCAATGAGCAGTTCTTC
d_gene: .; v_gene: TRBV7-3; j_gene: TRBJ2-3; abundance: .; CDR3aa: CASSLGSGWADTQYF; CDR3nt: TGTGCCAGCAGCTTAGGGTCAGGGTGGGCAGATACGCAGTATTTT
d_gene: .; v_gene: TRBV28; j_gene: TRBJ2-7; abundance: .; CDR3aa: CASSLSLYEQYF; CDR3nt: TGTGCCAGCAGTTTATCCCTGTACGAGCAGTACTTC
d_gene: TRBD2; v_gene: TRBV18; j_gene: TRBJ2-1; abundance: many; CDR3aa: CASSPSPPLAGDEQFF; CDR3nt: TGTGCCAGCTCACCTTCTCCCCCATTAGCGGGAGATGAGCAGTTCTTC
d_gene: TRBD2; v_gene: TRBV27; j_gene: TRBJ2-7; abundance: many; CDR3aa: CASKRSGTSPYEQYF; CDR3nt: TGTGCCAGCAAACGTTCCGGGACTAGCCCTTACGAGCAGTACTTC
d_gene: .; v_gene: TRBV5-4; j_gene: TRBJ2-1; abundance: many; CDR3aa: CASSWEQGLNNEQFF; CDR3nt: TGTGCCAGCAGCTGGGAACAGGGACTTAACAATGAGCAGTTCTTC
d_gene: .; v_gene: TRBV5-1; j_gene: TRBJ2-7; abundance: .; CDR3aa: CASRSPSSEQYF; CDR3nt: TGCGCCAGCCGCTCACCCAGCAGCGAGCAGTACTTC
d_gene: TRBD1; v_gene: TRBV28; j_gene: TRBJ2-2; abundance: .; CDR3aa: CASSRDSPGTGELFF; CDR3nt: TGTGCCAGCAGTCGGGACAGCCCGGGGACCGGGGAGCTGTTTTTT
d_gene: TRBD2; v_gene: TRBV4-3; j_gene: TRBJ2-3; abundance: medium-sized; CDR3aa: CASSQTSGTDTQYF; CDR3nt: TGCGCCAGCAGCCAGACTAGCGGCACAGATACGCAGTATTTT
d_gene: TRBD1; v_gene: TRBV28; j_gene: TRBJ1-6; abundance: few; CDR3aa: CASSPHRGRDLGSPLHF; CDR3nt: TGTGCCAGCAGCCCGCACAGGGGGCGCGACTTGGGTTCACCCCTCCACTTT